This passage covers 29 T cell receptor beta chains from one sample sequenced in a study of regulatory T cells in long-lasting Graves disease. As for time point: newly diagnosed GD, antithyroid drugs for less than 3 months. Following extraction of RNA from PBMCs, that RNA was used to make the TCR library. Arm-PCR of CDR3 regions with iRepertoire HTBI primers generated TCR beta libraries. One entry per CDR3 protein, called by TCRdb with MiXCR from the multiplex PCR reads. The top ten clones hold roughly 8% of a sample with around 420,000 distinct CDR3 sequences, 15% of them seen once. In addition, the sample was reused for a study of T cells in Graves' hyperthyroidism and ophthalmopathy.

The input for sequencing was peripheral blood mononuclear cells (PBMCs), taken at new diagnosis, from a patient treated with antithyroid drugs. The receptors here all came from a woman aged 35 to 49 with Graves disease.

This clonotype was seen many times. The chain links TRBV7-9 to TRBJ2-7; unclear D gene. The CDR3 runs 11 residues. Germline V gene sequence: CDR1 SEHNR, CDR2 FQNEAQ (reference sequence). V shed 4 bases and J shed 3 bases, with 4 bases lying between them. CDR3 sequence reads: CASSSFYEQYF. Written as DNA, the CDR3 is TGTGCCAGCAGCTCATTCTACGAGCAGTACTTC.

Details on this clonotype: It differs at one base from a far larger clone, so likely a read error. Since the CDR3 does not end with the conserved phenylalanine or tryptophan, this likely comes from a read error. J is TRBJ2-5 and V is TRBV12-3 or TRBV12-4; D assignment may be TRBD1 or TRBD2 (5 bases each). The J call may not be correct, given that the DNA end is closer to TRBJ2-1. There are 13 residues in the CDR3. CDR3 sequence (DNA): TGTGCCAGCAGCCGGGACGGCCAGGATGAGCAGTTCCTC. Encoded protein: CASSRDGQDEQFL.

The chain carries TRBV5-1 and TRBJ2-6; no clear D gene. The CDR3 runs to 17 residues. Per the germline V gene, CDR1 is SGHRS and CDR2 is YFSETQ. V lost 0 bases and J lost 0, with 10 bases in between. The CDR3 region has the DNA TGCGCCAGCAGCTTGGACAGCGCTGTCTCTGGGGCCAACGTCCTGACTTTC. Its translation is CASSLDSAVSGANVLTF. Full variable domain (missing parts from reference TRBV5-1 and TRBJ2-6): KAGVTQTPRYLIKTRGQQVTLSCSPISGHRSVSWYQQTPGQGLQFLFEYFSETQRNKGNFPGRFSGRQFSNSRSEMNVSTLELGDSALYLCASSLDSAVSGANVLTFGAGSRLTVL.

This clonotype was seen many times. The rearrangement joins TRBV29-1 to TRBJ2-7; TRBD2 agrees at 8 bases. This CDR3 region has 15 residues. Unmatched junction bases numbered 10, after V lost 4 bases and J lost 2 bases. Germline values: CDR1 SQVTM, CDR2 ANQGSEA. The CDR3 DNA follows: TGCAGCGTTGTGGGCCTTAGCGGGGACCCCTACGAGCAGTACTTC. Protein product: CSVVGLSGDPYEQYF.

As regards this clonotype: This clone may be a read error of a much larger clone one base away. This chain connects TRBV10-2 to TRBJ2-7, with 11 bases that match TRBD1. Germline V gene lookup returns CDR1 WSHSY and CDR2 SAAADI. The CDR3 spans 16 residues. The CDR3 DNA is TGCGTCGCCACCCGGACAGGGGGCAGTGGAGGTTACGAGCAGTACTTC. It yields the protein CVATRTGGSGGYEQYF.

This clonotype was detected a few times. CDR3 bases: TGTGCCAGCAGCTTAGACCGAACAGGGTTGTTAACCGGGGAGCTGTTTTTT. Translated: CASSLDRTGLLTGELFF. The chain employs TRBV7-9 and TRBJ2-2; TRBD1 is a possible D gene (6 bases). Germline CDR1 SEHNR, CDR2 FQNEAQ (reference sequence). The CDR3 loop spans 17 amino acids. V was clipped by 1 base and J by 5 bases, with 17 bases between them.

Turning to this clonotype: A read error is possible here, since a much larger clone lies one base away. The CDR3 DNA reads TGTGCCAGCAGTGGCCCCGCTAGGGACACCGGGGAGCTGTTTTTT. Encoded protein: CASSGPARDTGELFF. V and J are TRBV2 and TRBJ2-2; D remains ambiguous. The germline V gene encodes CDR1 SNHLY and CDR2 FYNNEI. The CDR3 is 15 amino acids. The V end was cut by 4 bases, the J end by 3 bases, with 12 bases between.

This clonotype was found many times. This chain connects TRBV11-3 to TRBJ1-1, with D tentatively TRBD1 (5 bases). This CDR3 is built from 14 residues. V was shortened by 3 bases and J by 3 bases, with 11 bases between the two germline ends. In germline, CDR1 is SGHNT, CDR2 YENEEA. The CDR3 sequence: CASSLVGEDTEAFF. The CDR3 coding sequence is TGTGCCAGCAGCTTGGTGGGGGAGGACACTGAAGCTTTCTTT. Using reference TRBV11-3 and TRBJ1-1 for the parts outside the CDR3, the full variable domain is EAGVVQSPRYKIIEKKQPVAFWCNPISGHNTLYWYLQNLGQGPELLIRYENEEAVDDSQLPKDRFSAERLKGVDSTLKIQPAELGDSAVYLCASSLVGEDTEAFFGQGTRLTVV.

The chain recombines TRBV11-3 with TRBJ2-3; 7 bases match TRBD1. CDR3 length equals 12 residues. V dropped 8 bases and J dropped 7; count of bases not matched to a gene: 6. The germline gives CDR1 SGHNT, CDR2 YENEEA. CDR3 DNA sequence: TGTGCCAGCGGCTACAGGGGTAATACGCAGTATTTT. Translation: CASGYRGNTQYF.

The chain carries TRBV6-9 and TRBJ1-6; no firm D call. Trimming cost V 3 bases and J 9 bases, with 9 bases left between them. Germline V lookup: CDR1 MNHGY, CDR2 SVAAGI. There are 13 residues in the CDR3. The CDR3 DNA sequence: TGTGCCAGCAGTTACTCTTGGGTTTCACCCCTCCACTTT. It specifies CASSYSWVSPLHF.

This clonotype is labeled as medium-sized. The V and J genes are TRBV7-3 and TRBJ2-2; D not certain. The ends were cut back, 8 bases at V and 7 bases at J, with 11 bases in the middle. Germline V gene sequence: CDR1 SGHTA, CDR2 FQGTGA. The CDR3 is 12 residues long. The chain's CDR3 is CASRRAIGELFF. CDR3 nucleotide sequence: TGTGCCAGCCGACGGGCGATCGGGGAGCTGTTTTTT.

The sample holds a few counts of this clonotype. The CDR3 spells CASSARGGGRWVGGEQFF. The CDR3, as DNA: TGTGCCAGCAGTGCCAGGGGAGGCGGGAGGTGGGTAGGTGGTGAGCAGTTCTTC. V is TRBV2 and J is TRBJ2-1; TRBD2 matches at 8 bases. The CDR3 loop spans 18 amino acids. The V gene's germline CDR1 is SNHLY and CDR2 FYNNEI. Trimming at V came to 4 bases and at J to 9 bases, leaving 20 bases not matched to a gene.

The chain uses TRBV6-2 or TRBV6-3 and TRBJ2-1; D remains ambiguous. Germline V gene lookup returns CDR1 MNHEY and CDR2 SVGEGT. This CDR3 spans 15 amino acids. Trimming shortened V by 7 bases and J by 8 bases, and 21 bases separated the two germline ends. The CDR3 loop is CASTYAGPLGYEQFF. In DNA, the CDR3 is TGTGCCAGCACCTACGCTGGCCCTTTAGGGTATGAGCAGTTCTTC.

The chain has TRBV6-1 and TRBJ2-4, with TRBD1 as a possible D gene (7 bases). Germline loops: CDR1 MNHNS, CDR2 SASEGT. V lost 6 bases and J lost 6, with 18 bases in between. CDR3 length: 15 amino acids. This chain's CDR3 is CASSRLDRRGNIQYF. The CDR3 DNA reads TGTGCCAGCAGCCGTTTGGACAGGAGGGGAAACATTCAGTACTTC.

This clonotype came up many times. The rearrangement links TRBV11-1 to TRBJ1-2; 9 positions agree with TRBD1. CDR1 and CDR2 (germline): SGHAT, FQDESV (reference sequence). The CDR3 runs 16 residues. V lost 5 bases, J lost 4 bases, and 11 bases stayed unmatched. CDR3 nucleotides: TGTGCCAGCAGCCCACGGGGACAGGGCCCGCTCTATGGCTACACCTTC. Amino acids: CASSPRGQGPLYGYTF.

This clonotype was seen many times. This sequence joins TRBV2 and TRBJ1-2; D not certain. Deletions cut 2 bases from V and 3 bases from J, with 10 bases between. Per germline, CDR1 SNHLY and CDR2 FYNNEI. The CDR3 contains 14 residues. The CDR3 is CASSERPLDYGYTF. CDR3 DNA sequence: TGTGCCAGCAGTGAAAGGCCCCTCGACTATGGCTACACCTTC.

This clonotype came up many times. The chain links TRBV20-1 to TRBJ2-2, with TRBD2 matching 11 bases. The CDR3 contains 14 residues. Losses at the gene ends were 6 bases for V and 9 bases for J; bases not matched to a gene: 9. Germline assignment: CDR1 DFQATT and CDR2 SNEGSKA (reference sequence). The CDR3 protein is CSATTSGSHRELFF. The CDR3 DNA reads as TGCAGTGCCACCACTAGCGGGAGTCACCGGGAGCTGTTTTTT.

With respect to this clonotype: This may arise from a read error, as a much more abundant clone is one base away. V is TRBV28 and J is TRBJ1-5; 8 nucleotides align to TRBD1. V shed 3 bases and J 5 bases; nucleotides not matched to a gene: 15. The germline V gene has CDR1 MDHEN and CDR2 SYDVKM. The length of the CDR3 is 18 residues. The CDR3, as DNA: TGTGCCAGCAGTTTCATAGGACAGGGAGGATGGAGCGATCAGCCCCAGCATTTT. This gives the protein CASSFIGQGGWSDQPQHF.

J is TRBJ1-1 and V is TRBV29-1; D is uncertain. Trimming cost V 8 bases and J 1 base, with 11 bases left between them. CDR1 and CDR2 (germline): SQVTM, ANQGSEA. The CDR3 is 12 residues long. The CDR3, as DNA: TGCAGCTACGGATTAGGGAACACTGAAGCTTTCTTT. This gives the protein CSYGLGNTEAFF.

This clonotype was seen at least ten times. This chain links TRBV27 with TRBJ2-7, with TRBD1 matching over 8 bases. CDR1 and CDR2 from the germline V gene are MNHEY and SMNVEV (reference sequence). The CDR3 consists of 19 residues. V shed 6 bases, J shed 0 bases, and the junction held 19 bases outside the gene matches. CDR3 sequence reads: CASSITSFEGGTGSYEQYF. DNA of the CDR3: TGTGCCAGCAGCATTACTTCCTTCGAAGGGGGGACAGGCTCCTACGAGCAGTACTTC.

This clonotype was observed at least ten times. The chain carries TRBV20-1 and TRBJ2-1; D is uncertain. Trimming shortened V by 2 bases and J by 8 bases, and 16 bases separated the two germline ends. The CDR3 consists of 14 residues. Germline V CDR1 and CDR2: DFQATT, SNEGSKA (reference sequence). The CDR3 is CSARTPRSMDEQFF. As DNA, the CDR3 is TGCAGTGCTAGAACGCCTAGAAGTATGGATGAGCAGTTCTTC.

This clonotype was observed a few times. The chain has TRBV2 and TRBJ1-5; tentatively, D is TRBD1 (6 bases). Germline assignment: CDR1 SNHLY and CDR2 FYNNEI. The CDR3 is made up of 13 amino acids. V lost 4 bases, J lost 5 bases, and 9 bases lay in between. CDR3 loop: CASSAGAHQPQHF. DNA for the CDR3: TGTGCCAGCAGTGCAGGGGCTCATCAGCCCCAGCATTTT.

In its sample, this clonotype was seen many times. The V gene is TRBV2, the J gene TRBJ1-6; a possible D gene is TRBD1 (5 bases). The CDR3 is 14 amino acids. Looked up from germline, CDR1 is SNHLY and CDR2 is FYNNEI. V dropped 2 bases and J dropped 10 bases, with 12 bases sitting between them. The CDR3 here is CASSELRGESPLHF. The DNA of the CDR3 is TGTGCCAGCAGTGAACTACGGGGGGAGTCACCCCTCCACTTT.

V usage is TRBV28 and J usage is TRBJ1-6; D is undetermined. The germline gives CDR1 MDHEN, CDR2 SYDVKM. This CDR3 has 13 residues. V was shortened by 6 bases and J by 6 bases, with 9 bases between the two germline ends. The DNA of the CDR3 is TGTGCCAGCAGACAAGCACTTAATTCACCCCTCCACTTT. Translation: CASRQALNSPLHF.

This clonotype was counted ten times or more. This chain links TRBV7-2 with TRBJ2-7; perhaps TRBD2 as D (6 bases). This CDR3 spans 16 amino acids. Germline V CDR1 and CDR2: SGHTA, FQGNSA. With 1 base removed from V and 0 bases from J, the gap between germline ends came to 13 bases. The CDR3 protein is CASSLGDSGNSYEQYF. In nucleotides, the CDR3 is TGTGCCAGCAGCTTAGGTGATAGCGGCAACTCCTACGAGCAGTACTTC.

Concerning this clonotype itself: Likely a read error: the CDR3 ends without its conserved phenylalanine or tryptophan. CDR3 protein: CAISEGTTSMGQYL. In nucleotides, the CDR3 is TGTGCCATCAGTGAGGGGACTACATCTATGGGGCAGTATCTT. The chain recombines TRBV10-3 with TRBJ2-3, with 7 bases lining up with TRBD2. The CDR3 contains 14 residues. V lost 2 bases and J lost 11; bases outside the gene matches: 10. Looked up from germline, CDR1 is ENHRY and CDR2 is SYGVKD.

This clonotype was observed a handful of times. A read error may explain this, as a much larger clone is one base away. The chain employs TRBV2 and TRBJ2-7; 8 nucleotides line up with TRBD2. The CDR3 covers 14 residues. Germline assignment: CDR1 SNHLY and CDR2 FYNNEI. Here the CDR3 DNA reads TGTGCCAGCAGCTGGACTAGCCAGTTCTACGAGCGGTACTTC. It translates to CASSWTSQFYERYF.

In this sample, this clonotype turned up many times. The rearrangement links TRBV6-5 to TRBJ2-1; D unclear. There are 15 residues in the CDR3. CDR1 is MNHEY and CDR2 is SVGAGI in the germline V gene. V was trimmed by 3 bases and J by 1 base, leaving 10 bases between them. The CDR3, as DNA: TGTGCCAGCAGTTATCATGAACGTTCCTACAATGAGCAGTTCTTC. The encoded protein is CASSYHERSYNEQFF.

This clonotype was observed many times. The chain has TRBV25-1 and TRBJ2-1; the match to TRBD2 covers 14 bases. The CDR3 is 17 residues long. V shed 2 bases and J 9 bases; nucleotides not matched to a gene: 9. From germline, CDR1 is MGHDK and CDR2 SYGVNS. The DNA of the CDR3 is TGTGCCAGCAGTGAAATACCCGGGACTAGCGGGAGTAGTGAGCAGTTCTTC. It yields the protein CASSEIPGTSGSSEQFF.